This TCR beta chain came from a study of blood T cell repertoires in COVID-19. Turning to the study itself: Samples representing acute and convalescent COVID-19 were sourced from the United States, Italy and Spain. Sources were T cells, B-cell-depleted T cells, or PBMCs; the material itself was cDNA or gDNA.

Authors' data handling: Reference gene primers were amplified, and this amplification served to estimate nucleated cell counts. Data came from immunoSEQ multiplex PCR; TCRdb stores just in-frame clones and leaves some out. V and J calls plus clone size are reproduced from that table; the DNA served to infer D and trimming. The data show around 150,000 clones, 65% to 85% seen once. This clone appeared a few times. Germline V gene data show CDR1 as SGHNT and CDR2 as YYREEE (reference sequence). J lost 2 bases, V lost 3 bases, and 11 bases had no gene match. The CDR3 runs 17 residues. The sequence derives from a woman aged 80 or over with acute or convalescent COVID-19. The chain joins TRBV5-4 to TRBJ1-2, with 9 bases lining up with TRBD1. The sequencing input was peripheral blood. CDR3 in amino acids: CASSYTRTGAINYGYTF. The DNA of the CDR3 is TGTGCCAGCAGCTACACCCGGACAGGGGCCATCAACTATGGCTACACCTTC.